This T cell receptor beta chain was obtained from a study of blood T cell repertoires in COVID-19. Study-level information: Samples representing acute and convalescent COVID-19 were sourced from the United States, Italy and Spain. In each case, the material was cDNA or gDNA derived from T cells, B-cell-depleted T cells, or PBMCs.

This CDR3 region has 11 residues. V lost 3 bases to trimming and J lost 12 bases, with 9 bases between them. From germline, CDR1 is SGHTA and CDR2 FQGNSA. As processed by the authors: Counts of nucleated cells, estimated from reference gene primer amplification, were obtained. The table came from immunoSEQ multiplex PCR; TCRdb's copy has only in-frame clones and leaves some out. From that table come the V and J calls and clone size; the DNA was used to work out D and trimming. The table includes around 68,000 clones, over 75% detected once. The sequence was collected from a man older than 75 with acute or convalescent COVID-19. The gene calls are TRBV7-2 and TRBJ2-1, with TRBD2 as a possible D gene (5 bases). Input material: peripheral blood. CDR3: CASSFRGRQFF. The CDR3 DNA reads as TGTGCCAGCAGCTTTCGGGGTAGGCAGTTCTTC.